Listed here is a single TCR beta chain. TCR beta CDR3 region amplification was performed from RNA transcripts. The TCR CDR3 was amplified in a first-round RT-PCR using the HTBI primer set. TCRdb analysed the multiplex PCR reads with MiXCR anew, one entry per CDR3 protein. The repertoire holds around 350,000 distinct CDR3 sequences, over 15% seen once, with 3.5% to 4% in the top ten. These data are taken from a study of T cells in Graves' hyperthyroidism and ophthalmopathy. The germline V and J ends were trimmed by 1 base and 3 bases, with 15 bases remaining between them. Per the germline V gene, CDR1 is LGHDT and CDR2 is YNNKEL (reference sequence). The CDR3 is made up of 16 amino acids.

Sequencing was done on a sample of blood. The origin of this receptor is a woman aged 18-30 years with Graves' hyperthyroidism. The chain recombines TRBV3-1 with TRBJ2-5, with D unresolved. This chain's CDR3 is CASSQVYPLKKETQYF. In DNA, the CDR3 is TGTGCCAGCAGCCAAGTCTATCCGTTGAAGAAAGAGACCCAGTACTTC.